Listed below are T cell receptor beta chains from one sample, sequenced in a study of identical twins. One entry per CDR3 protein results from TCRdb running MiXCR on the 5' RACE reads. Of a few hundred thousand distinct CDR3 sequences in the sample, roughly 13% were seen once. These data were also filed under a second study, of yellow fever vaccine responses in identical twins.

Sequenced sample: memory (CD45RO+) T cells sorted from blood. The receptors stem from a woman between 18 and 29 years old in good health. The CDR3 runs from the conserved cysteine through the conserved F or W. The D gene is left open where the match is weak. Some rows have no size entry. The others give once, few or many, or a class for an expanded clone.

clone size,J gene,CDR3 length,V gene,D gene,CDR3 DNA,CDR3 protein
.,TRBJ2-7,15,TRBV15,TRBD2,TGTGCCACCAGCGCCGGGACTAGCGCATCCTACGAGCAGTACTTC,CATSAGTSASYEQYF
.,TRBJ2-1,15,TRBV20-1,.,TGCAGTGGCAGGCCACCCGGGACGGAGCTAGGGGAGCAGTTCTTC,CSGRPPGTELGEQFF
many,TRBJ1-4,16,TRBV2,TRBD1,TGTGCCAGCACGCCGGGACAGGGGGCGACTAATGAAAAACTGTTTTTT,CASTPGQGATNEKLFF
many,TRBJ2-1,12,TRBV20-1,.,TGCAGTGCTTACCTTTCCTACAATGAGCAGTTCTTC,CSAYLSYNEQFF
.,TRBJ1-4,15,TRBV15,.,TGTGCCACCAGCAGAACAGCATCAACTAATGAAAAACTGTTTTTT,CATSRTASTNEKLFF
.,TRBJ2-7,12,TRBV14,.,TGTGCCAGCAGCCAAGAATTGGGTCGAGCGTACTTC,CASSQELGRAYF
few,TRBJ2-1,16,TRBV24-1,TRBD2,TGTGCCACCAGTGCCATGACTAGCGGGGCGTACAATGAGCAGTTCTTC,CATSAMTSGAYNEQFF
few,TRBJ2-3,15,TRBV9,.,TGTGCCAGCAGCGTATCGGGCGGGTTCACAGATACGCAGTATTTT,CASSVSGGFTDTQYF
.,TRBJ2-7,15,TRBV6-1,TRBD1,TGTGCCAGCAGCCCCCCGACAGGGAAGACCCACGAGCAGTACTTC,CASSPPTGKTHEQYF
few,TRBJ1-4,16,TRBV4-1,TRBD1,TGCGCCAGCAGCCAACGGGACAGGGAGAGTAATGAAAAACTGTTTTTT,CASSQRDRESNEKLFF
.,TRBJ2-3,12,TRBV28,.,TGTGCCAGCCAAGGAGACACAGATACGCAGTATTTT,CASQGDTDTQYF
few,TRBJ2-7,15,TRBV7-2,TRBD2,TGTGCCAGCAGCTTAGCGGGGCGGGAGGGCCACGAGCAGTACTTC,CASSLAGREGHEQYF
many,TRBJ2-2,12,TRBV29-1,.,TGCAGCGTTGAAGGTTCGAACGGGGAGCTGTTTTTT,CSVEGSNGELFF
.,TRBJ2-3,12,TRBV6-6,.,TGTGCCACCGGTCGGGGCCCAGATACGCAGTATTTT,CATGRGPDTQYF
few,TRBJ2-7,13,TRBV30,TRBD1,TGTGCCTGGAGTGGGACAGGCTCCTACGAGCAGTACTTC,CAWSGTGSYEQYF
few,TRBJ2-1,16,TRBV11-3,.,TGTGCCAGCAGCTTAGTATCTACTAGCTCCTACAATGAGCAGTTCTTC,CASSLVSTSSYNEQFF
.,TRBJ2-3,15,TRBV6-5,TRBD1,TGTGCCAGCAGTTCCGACAGGGGAGCCACAGATACGCAGTATTTT,CASSSDRGATDTQYF
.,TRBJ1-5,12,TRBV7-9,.,TGTGCCAGCAGCGTAGAGAATCAGCCCCAGCATTTT,CASSVENQPQHF
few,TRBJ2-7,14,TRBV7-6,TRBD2,TGTGCCAGCAGCTTAGGAGCTAGCGGGTACGAGCAGTACTTC,CASSLGASGYEQYF
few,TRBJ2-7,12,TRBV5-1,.,TGCGCCAGCAGCTGGAGTGGGTTCGAGCAGTACTTC,CASSWSGFEQYF
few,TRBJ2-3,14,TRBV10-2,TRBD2,TGCGCCAGCAGTGCTAGCGGGAGAGCAGATACGCAGTATTTT,CASSASGRADTQYF
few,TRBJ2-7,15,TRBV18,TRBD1,TGTGCCAGCTCACCCCGGGACAGGGTAGAGATCGAGCAGTACTTC,CASSPRDRVEIEQYF
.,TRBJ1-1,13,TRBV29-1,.,TGCAGCGGGGGGAACAGTTTGAACACTGAAGCTTTCTTT,CSGGNSLNTEAFF
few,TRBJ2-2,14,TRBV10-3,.,TGTGCCACCCGGGACCGGGGAAACACCGGGGAGCTGTTTTTT,CATRDRGNTGELFF